This passage covers 2 T cell receptor beta chains from one sample sequenced in a study of OX40 agonist ivuxolimab in advanced cancers. Clones were sequenced by immunoSEQ multiplex PCR, and TCRdb holds only the in-frame ones, with some missing. The sample includes approximately 100,000 clones, over 75% of them seen just once. This specimen was CD4+ or CD8+ T cells sorted from blood, taken in a trial of the OX40 agonist ivuxolimab. These receptors all stem from an adult with an advanced solid tumor such as melanoma, head and neck, liver or kidney cancer.

This sequence joins TRBV4-1 and TRBJ2-3, with TRBD1 identical over 9 bases. This CDR3 has 15 amino acids. Germline trimming cut 4 bases from V and 1 base from J; bases unmatched to any gene: 3. The germline V gene encodes CDR1 MGHRA and CDR2 YSYEKL. This chain's CDR3 is CASSRTGEGTDTQYF. The CDR3 DNA sequence: TGCGCCAGCAGCCGGACAGGGGAGGGCACAGATACGCAGTATTTT.

This clone appeared a single time. The gene calls are TRBV28 and TRBJ2-7; D possibly matches TRBD1 or TRBD2 (6 bases each). This CDR3 is 13 amino acids long. V shed 7 bases and J shed 7 bases, with 17 bases lying between them. From germline, CDR1 is MDHEN and CDR2 SYDVKM. The CDR3 DNA reads as TGTGCCAGCACTCCGGGGGCCCCTTGGGAGCAGTACTTC. Translation: CASTPGAPWEQYF.